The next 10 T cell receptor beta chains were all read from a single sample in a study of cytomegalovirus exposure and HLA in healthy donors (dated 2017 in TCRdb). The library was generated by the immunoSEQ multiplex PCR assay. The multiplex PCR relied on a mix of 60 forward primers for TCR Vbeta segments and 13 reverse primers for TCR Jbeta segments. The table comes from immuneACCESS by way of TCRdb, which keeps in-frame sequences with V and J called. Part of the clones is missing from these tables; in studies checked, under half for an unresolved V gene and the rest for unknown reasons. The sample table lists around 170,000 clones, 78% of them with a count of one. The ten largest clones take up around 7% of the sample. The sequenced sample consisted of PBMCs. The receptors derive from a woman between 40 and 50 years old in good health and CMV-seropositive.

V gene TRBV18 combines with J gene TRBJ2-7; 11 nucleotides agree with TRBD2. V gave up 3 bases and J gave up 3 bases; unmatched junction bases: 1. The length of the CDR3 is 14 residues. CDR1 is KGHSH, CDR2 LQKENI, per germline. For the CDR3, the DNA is TGTGCCAGCTCACCCACTAGCGGGGGCTACGAGCAGTACTTC. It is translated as CASSPTSGGYEQYF.

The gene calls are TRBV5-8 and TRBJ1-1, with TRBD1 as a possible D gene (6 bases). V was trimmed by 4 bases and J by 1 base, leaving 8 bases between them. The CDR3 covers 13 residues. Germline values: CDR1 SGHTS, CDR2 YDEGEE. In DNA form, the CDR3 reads TGTGCCAGCAGCGCGGACAGGAACACTGAAGCTTTCTTT. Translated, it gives CASSADRNTEAFF.

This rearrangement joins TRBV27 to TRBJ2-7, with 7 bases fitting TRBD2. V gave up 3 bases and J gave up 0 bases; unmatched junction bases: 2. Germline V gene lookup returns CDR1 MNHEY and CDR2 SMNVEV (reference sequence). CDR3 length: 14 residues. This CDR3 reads CASSFRGDSYEQYF. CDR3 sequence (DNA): TGTGCCAGCAGTTTTCGGGGGGACTCCTACGAGCAGTACTTC.

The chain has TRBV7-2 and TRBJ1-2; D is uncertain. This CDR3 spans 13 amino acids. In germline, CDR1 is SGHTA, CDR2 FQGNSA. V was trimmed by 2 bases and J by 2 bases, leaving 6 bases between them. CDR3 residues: CASSLSVNYGYTF. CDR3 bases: TGTGCCAGCAGCTTATCAGTAAACTATGGCTACACCTTC.

In nucleotides, the CDR3 is TGCGCCAGCAGCCAAGAAGGCAACCAGGGCTATGGCTACACCTTC. Translated, it gives CASSQEGNQGYGYTF. This chain connects TRBV4-1 to TRBJ1-2, with D perhaps TRBD1 (5 bases). Trimming took off 0 bases at V and 4 bases at J, with 12 bases between the two ends. This CDR3 is built from 15 residues. The V gene's germline CDR1 is MGHRA and CDR2 YSYEKL.

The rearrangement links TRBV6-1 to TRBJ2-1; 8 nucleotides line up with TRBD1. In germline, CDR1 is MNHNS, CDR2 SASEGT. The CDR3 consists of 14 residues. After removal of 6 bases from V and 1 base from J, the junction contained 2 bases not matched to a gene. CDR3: CASRTGESYNEQFF. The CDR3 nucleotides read TGTGCCAGCAGGACAGGGGAGTCCTACAATGAGCAGTTCTTC.

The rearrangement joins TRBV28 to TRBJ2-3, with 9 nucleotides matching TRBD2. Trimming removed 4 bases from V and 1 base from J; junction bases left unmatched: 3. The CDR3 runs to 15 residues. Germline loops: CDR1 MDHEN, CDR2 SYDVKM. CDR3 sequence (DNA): TGTGCCAGCAGTTCCCAGCGGGGGGGCACAGATACGCAGTATTTT. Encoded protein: CASSSQRGGTDTQYF.

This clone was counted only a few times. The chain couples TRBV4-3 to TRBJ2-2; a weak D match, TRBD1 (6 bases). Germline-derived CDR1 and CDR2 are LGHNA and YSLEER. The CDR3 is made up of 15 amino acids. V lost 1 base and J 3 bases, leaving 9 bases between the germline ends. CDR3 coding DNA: TGCGCCAGCAGCCAAGGACAGGTTGACACCGGGGAGCTGTTTTTT. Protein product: CASSQGQVDTGELFF.

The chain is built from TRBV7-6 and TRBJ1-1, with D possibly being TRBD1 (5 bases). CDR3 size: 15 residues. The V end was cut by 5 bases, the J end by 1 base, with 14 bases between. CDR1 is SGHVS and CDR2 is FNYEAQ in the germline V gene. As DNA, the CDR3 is TGTGCCAGCAGCCCGGGACTGGTAGGGAACACTGAAGCTTTCTTT. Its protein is CASSPGLVGNTEAFF. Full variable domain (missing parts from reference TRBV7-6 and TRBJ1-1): GAGVSQSPRYKVTKRGQDVALRCDPISGHVSLYWYRQALGQGPEFLTYFNYEAQQDKSGLPNDRFSAERPEGSISTLTIQRTEQRDSAMYRCASSPGLVGNTEAFFGQGTRLTVV.

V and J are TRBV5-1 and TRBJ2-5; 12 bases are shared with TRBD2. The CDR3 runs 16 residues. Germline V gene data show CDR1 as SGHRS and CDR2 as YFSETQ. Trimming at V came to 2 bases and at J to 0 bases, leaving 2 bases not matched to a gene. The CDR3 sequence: CASSFRTSGDQETQYF. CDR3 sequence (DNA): TGCGCCAGCAGCTTCAGGACTAGCGGGGACCAAGAGACCCAGTACTTC.